The text below deals with one T cell receptor (beta chain). Germline V CDR1 and CDR2: DFQATT, SNEGSKA (reference sequence). The CDR3 is 14 amino acids. With V trimmed by 3 bases and J by 2 bases, 2 bases remained unmatched. Original processing methods: Estimation of nucleated cell counts relied on the amplification of reference gene primers. The method was immunoSEQ multiplex PCR; TCRdb's version includes in-frame clones alone and lacks a portion of them. The DNA gave D and trimming, while V, J and clone size come from that table. The data contain over 100,000 clones, around 89% of them singletons. This sample stems from a study of blood T cell repertoires in COVID-19. Study context: Spain, Italy and the United States supplied samples that represented acute and convalescent COVID-19. PBMCs, B-cell-depleted T cells, or T cells were the source of the cDNA or gDNA that made up the material.

During active infection, Seattle patients enrolled and were then monitored through disease. V is TRBV20-1 and J is TRBJ1-4; 8 positions match TRBD1. The sequencing input was peripheral blood. The sequence derives from a man aged 55 to 70 with COVID-19, enrolled during active disease. CDR3 region: CSASQGATNEKLFF. The CDR3 DNA sequence: TGCAGTGCTAGTCAGGGGGCCACTAATGAAAAACTGTTTTTT.